This T cell receptor beta chain comes out of a study of T cell changes during pregnancy in multiple sclerosis. The CDR3 contains 14 residues. CDR1 and CDR2 (germline): SGHRS, YFSETQ. Trimming took off 0 bases at V and 7 bases at J, with 11 bases between the two ends. TCRdb keeps only in-frame clones here, not all; method: immunoSEQ multiplex PCR. The sample includes some 39,000 clones, around nine tenths seen only once; the top ten take around 4.1%. This material consisted of CD8+ T cells from peripheral blood mononuclear cells, taken in the first trimester of pregnancy. V gene TRBV5-1 combines with J gene TRBJ2-1, with a tentative D call TRBD1 (6 bases). The TCR sequence derives from a female donor with multiple sclerosis, enrolled in a pregnancy study. CDR3 protein: CASSLEGTFNEQFF. The CDR3 DNA sequence: TGCGCCAGCAGCTTGGAGGGGACATTTAATGAGCAGTTCTTC.